The rows below give T cell receptor beta chains drawn from one sample of a study of T cells after yellow fever vaccination. MiXCR was run by TCRdb on the 5' RACE reads, yielding one entry per CDR3 protein. This sample has more than 80,000 distinct CDR3 sequences, with 4.5% to 6% found just once. The sample consisted of CD8+ T cells sorted from PBMCs, taken 10 days after the yellow fever booster vaccination. The source is a man younger than 35 who received the YFV17D yellow fever vaccine. The CDR3 runs from the conserved cysteine through the conserved F or W. A D gene is named only where the DNA matches it firmly. Some rows mark clone size as missing; the rest say once, few, many or name a class of expanded clone.

D gene	V gene	clone size	J gene	CDR3 protein	CDR3 DNA
.	TRBV29-1	.	TRBJ1-1	CSSPGGSTEAFF	TGCAGCTCTCCGGGGGGTAGCACTGAAGCTTTCTTT
TRBD1	TRBV7-2	.	TRBJ1-1	CASSLVPGQGSNTEAFF	TGTGCCAGCAGCTTAGTCCCGGGACAGGGATCGAACACTGAAGCTTTCTTT
.	TRBV12-3/TRBV12-4	many	TRBJ2-1	CASRGGYNEQFF	TGTGCCAGCAGGGGCGGGTACAATGAGCAGTTCTTC
.	TRBV5-4	few	TRBJ2-3	CASSLSGPSTDTQYF	TGTGCCAGCAGCTTGAGTGGACCGAGCACAGATACGCAGTATTTT
.	TRBV7-8	many	TRBJ2-3	CASSRGASTDTQYF	TGTGCCAGCAGTCGAGGGGCCAGCACAGATACGCAGTATTTT
TRBD1	TRBV7-9	.	TRBJ1-5	CASSFWTGGYNQPQHF	TGTGCCAGCAGCTTTTGGACAGGGGGCTACAATCAGCCCCAGCATTTT
TRBD1	TRBV20-1	.	TRBJ1-4	CSAPGQADNEKLFF	TGCAGTGCCCCGGGACAGGCCGATAATGAAAAACTGTTTTTT
.	TRBV4-3	many	TRBJ2-1	CASSQTPQGTYNEQFF	TGCGCCAGCAGCCAGACCCCGCAGGGTACCTACAATGAGCAGTTCTTC
.	TRBV7-9	many	TRBJ2-2	CASSFSADISNTGELFF	TGTGCCAGCAGCTTTTCTGCGGATATCTCGAACACCGGGGAGCTGTTTTTT
.	TRBV5-4	.	TRBJ2-5	CASSLVGREETQYF	TGTGCCAGCAGCTTGGTGGGCAGGGAAGAGACCCAGTACTTC
.	TRBV4-3	few	TRBJ1-6	CASSQVGSVSLLHF	TGCGCCAGCAGCCAAGTGGGTAGTGTGTCCCTCCTCCACTTT
TRBD1	TRBV28	.	TRBJ2-5	CASSHIIGQGEETQYF	TGTGCCAGCAGTCATATAATAGGACAGGGTGAAGAGACCCAGTACTTC
.	TRBV19	few	TRBJ1-1	CSVEGATEAFF	TGTTCTGTGGAGGGTGCCACTGAAGCTTTCTTT
.	TRBV27	few	TRBJ2-1	CASSLEYLNEQFF	TGTGCCAGCAGTTTAGAGTACCTGAATGAGCAGTTCTTC
.	TRBV4-1	once	TRBJ1-2	CASNPIVQGVKSYGYTF	TGCGCCAGCAACCCAATAGTACAGGGAGTTAAGAGTTATGGCTACACCTTC
.	TRBV4-3	few	TRBJ2-5	CASSQDTSEETQYF	TGCGCCAGCAGCCAAGATACGAGTGAAGAGACCCAGTACTTC
.	TRBV4-1	.	TRBJ2-1	CASSQEADESYNEQFF	TGCGCCAGCAGCCAAGAGGCCGATGAGAGCTACAATGAGCAGTTCTTC
TRBD2	TRBV7-2	few	TRBJ2-3	CASSLVPRGVTDTQYF	TGTGCCAGCAGCTTAGTTCCGCGGGGGGTCACAGATACGCAGTATTTT
.	TRBV4-2	few	TRBJ1-1	CASSQDQVLAGLNTEAFF	TGTGCCAGCAGCCAAGATCAGGTTTTGGCAGGGCTTAACACTGAAGCTTTCTTT
TRBD1	TRBV11-2	many	TRBJ2-1	CASSLSAGTGINEQFF	TGTGCCAGCAGCTTAAGTGCCGGGACAGGGATAAATGAGCAGTTCTTC
.	TRBV4-1	few	TRBJ2-7	CASSREREYEQYF	TGCGCCAGCAGCCGTGAAAGAGAATACGAGCAGTACTTC
TRBD1	TRBV7-9	.	TRBJ2-7	CASSTQGYDEQYF	TGTGCCAGCAGCACACAGGGGTACGACGAGCAGTACTTC